Here is one TCR beta chain with its context. The sample holds a few counts of this clone. Its antigen specificity is not known. The record has no base qualities; no much larger clone is one base away. In total, 500 to 700 healthy bone marrow donors made up the cohort. At the time of sampling, every cohort member was nominally healthy, though immune exposures that went unrecorded were likely present. The donor tested CMV seronegative, placing the donor among the 300 to 450 seronegative members of the cohort. Each donor provided a peripheral blood sample, and peripheral blood mononuclear cells were used for TCR beta sequencing. The Qiagen DNeasy Blood Extraction Kit was used to extract genomic DNA from the blood cell samples. The CDR3 runs 14 residues from the cysteine to the phenylalanine. Of all the DNA, just the CDR3 is kept, 42 bases in frame from base 1. V loses 7 bases of germline sequence and J loses 11 bases, and the interval between the two ends is 18 bases. In the germline V gene, CDR1 corresponds to SGHTA and CDR2 to FQGNSA.

Library preparation employed the immunoSEQ multiplex PCR assay. For the multiplex PCR, a mixture combining 60 forward primers for TCR Vbeta segments and 13 reverse primers for TCR Jbeta segments was used. A multiplex PCR assay on genomic DNA amplified the CDR3 region of rearranged TCR beta genes. The Illumina HiSeq System was used to sequence the amplified TCR beta libraries as 87-base-pair reads. The authors processed their data as follows. In a later analysis, tens of millions of unique TCR beta chains were counted across the approximately 670 repertoires, and some 10 million of these chains were shared by at least two donors. Raw reads were error-corrected and collapsed into unique sequences with a nearest-neighbor algorithm that merged closely related sequences to remove PCR and sequencing errors. To assign V, D and J gene segments, CDR3 sequences were aligned to IMGT reference sequences. For a sequence to be retained, a match of at least six nucleotides was required to both a V gene segment and a J gene segment. A rearrangement counted as productive if the CDR3 had no stop codons and remained in frame with V and J, and every other rearrangement counted as non-productive. Following IMGT convention, CDR3 was defined as the stretch from the second conserved V-encoded cysteine to the conserved J-encoded phenylalanine. The earlier analysis of more than 450 of the donors excluded sequences that lacked an unambiguous match to a single V gene segment. An earlier analysis of several hundred of the donors called V segments functional above 56.7% productive rearrangements and segregating when the between-donor standard deviation exceeded 5%. A statistical classification framework was developed to diagnose cytomegalovirus status using the catalog of TCR beta chain sequences. In a later analysis, TCR nucleotide sequences were compared against IMGT/GENE-DB human TR gene sequences so that V and J genes could be assigned. A later analysis assigned CDR3 sequences and most-parsimonious VDJ recombination scenarios with the TCRdist pipeline. In a later analysis, every TCR beta chain was defined by the combination of its CDR3 amino acid sequence and its V-gene family, and reads without a unique V-gene family were dropped. A later analysis removed 550 to 650 highly shared, low-generation-probability nucleotide sequences to deal with suspected cross-contamination and a sequencing artifact. For each public chain, a later analysis derived a clonal expansion index from normalized ranks of inferred template counts within each repertoire. A later analysis computed generation probabilities with a VDJ recombination model fitted to out-of-frame rearrangements, and checked the results against IGoR. In a later analysis, hypergeometric tests were used to score TCR-TCR, TCR-HLA and TCR-CMV co-occurrence, with a repertoire-size bias correction applied to TCR pairs. False discovery rates were estimated in a later analysis by permuting HLA or CMV assignments 20 times. In a later analysis, co-occurring TCRs were grouped with DBSCAN, and TCRdist sequence similarity was added when clustering was performed within HLA-allele-positive subsets. Repertoires with fewer than 30,000 or more than 120,000 public chains, plus five repertoires with anomalous nucleotide sharing, were excluded from co-occurrence clustering. This is the immuneACCESS table as TCRdb keeps it, with only in-frame sequences that have V and J called. A part of the clones is gone; compared with another copy, unresolved V genes explain less than half, and the rest is unexplained. The V and J calls and clone size were taken over from that table, and D and trimming were inferred from the DNA. The sample records roughly 100,000 clones, more than 65% of which are singletons. 3.2% of the sample goes to the ten largest clones.

The sample is drawn from a study of cytomegalovirus exposure and HLA in healthy donors (dated by TCRdb to about 2017). Turning to the overall study: In an earlier analysis of about 560 of the donors, 250 to 300 Gb of sequence data and 100 million or so unique TCR beta sequences from 180 million or so T cells were reported. Typing coverage differed by locus: A, B, C, DRB1 and DQB1 were typed in roughly 629-640 donors, DQA1 in approximately 520, DPA1 in 606, and DPB1 in just under 480. The study profiled the T cell repertoires of under 700 subjects by immunosequencing and related them to cytomegalovirus serostatus. Among around 400 genotyped donors of the cohort, an average of approximately 220,000 unique TCR beta nucleotide sequences was sequenced per donor, of which about 18% were non-productive. All discovery cohort repertoires had been generated on a single sequencing platform. HLA typing covered class I and class II loci at four-digit resolution. In a later analysis, previously published TCR beta repertoires from about 640 donors were re-analyzed and high-resolution HLA genotyping was added so that TCR occurrence patterns could be studied. High-throughput TCR immunosequencing, statistical association of individual TCRs with disease status, and machine learning were combined to predict cytomegalovirus infection status. The study was designed to test whether signatures of past pathogen exposure could be identified by cataloging public T cell receptors. Approximately 310 gigabases of sequencing data and tens of millions of unique TCR sequences were included in an early release covering roughly 700 HLA-typed donors. Of the roughly 400 genotyped donors, 65% to 90% were placed in the genetic ancestry cluster associated with self-reported Caucasian donors. Rather than using new phenotypic data, the later analysis identified candidate immune exposures from TCR beta sequences and from how often those sequences occurred across donors. Alongside the repertoire data, information on donor age, sex, ethnicity and CMV serostatus was compiled. Genome-wide SNP genotypes for about three fifths of the roughly 670 donors were used in a later genetic analysis, which treated that subset as a discovery cohort. Because of strong linkage in the cohort, roughly five DR-DQ haplotypes were treated as single units for association and clustering. To decide whether each TCR beta V gene segment behaved as functional or pseudogenic, an earlier analysis of some 570 of the donors relied on high-throughput TCR beta sequencing. Besides the first cohort of around 670 subjects, a separate validation cohort made up of roughly 120 different subjects was used. On the study overall, not on this receptor specifically: In both the original and validation cohorts, the classifier was reported to diagnose cytomegalovirus status with high specificity and sensitivity. Compared with equally common non-associated chains, HLA-associated TCR beta chains in a later analysis were more clonally expanded and had lower generation probabilities. In a later genetic analysis, fewer N-insertions in productive TCRs were reported among donors in an Asian-associated ancestry cluster than the 666-donor mean. A further reported finding was that TCR beta sequences accurately predicted the HLA-A and HLA-B alleles for most subjects in the first cohort. In a later analysis, several top co-occurrence clusters were reported to appear linked to parvovirus B19, influenza, CMV and Epstein-Barr virus. Because counts were too low, about 15 rarely observed V segments, including chromosome 9 orphons, were left out of the earlier analysis of approximately 500 of the donors. Linkage disequilibrium might explain the correlated functional status among segregating V segments, but an unknown experimental factor could not be excluded. Roughly uniform sequencing depth across donors was assumed in presence/absence analyses, although this assumption may not hold. According to the authors, the approach could potentially be generalized to other disease states and immunological phenotypes. The sequencing pipeline was judged likely to have produced a cluster of highly shared sequence variants as a technical artifact. Most CMV-associated TCR beta chains appeared to be HLA-restricted in a later analysis, and the HLA associations seemed to be driven largely by CMV exposure. In an earlier analysis of fewer than 750 of the donors, most TCR beta V segments were observed in productive rearrangements about 87% or about 30% of the time, broadly matching IMGT annotations. Three of the identified cytomegalovirus-associated TCR beta chains were confirmed in vitro to be specific for cytomegalovirus antigens. The cohort was sequenced for TCR beta chains only, and without alpha or paired-chain data the features that could be detected were limited. In a later analysis, TCR association rates were found to vary across HLA loci, with the most associated TCRs seen for DRB1 alleles and the fewest for HLA-C alleles. An association between a missense DCLRE1C variant and V-gene and J-gene trimming of TCR beta chains was found in a later genetic analysis and replicated in an independent cohort. A total of 150 to 200 TCR beta chains were listed by the study as associated with cytomegalovirus. Most TCR sequences were seen in very few donors, while some public TCRs were found in many individuals. Because HLA typing was unavailable for some donors at each locus, only the typed subset was used in association tests. In a later analysis, 15,000 to 20,000 TCR beta sequences were associated with specific HLA alleles at a false discovery rate of 0.05. Some IMGT-functional V segments, including TRBV6-2 and TRBV6-3, could not be told apart with the 87-base-pair reads, so those segments were excluded. For the cohort, immune exposure information was limited to CMV serostatus. Assigning TCR associations to individual alleles was difficult when HLA alleles, especially DR and DQ, strongly co-occurred.

The origin of this receptor is a man between 25 and 39 years old in good health and CMV-seronegative. The chain uses TRBV7-2 and TRBJ1-6; tentative D gene TRBD1, with 6 bases matching. The specimen sequenced was PBMCs. The DNA reads TGTGCCAGCACCGTAGGGGGGGGGCAGCCACCCCTCCACTTT. Its protein reads: CASTVGGGQPPLHF.